The clone carrying this T cell receptor beta chain was found once. Repertoires were generated with immunoSEQ multiplex PCR, while TCRdb's copy carries only in-frame clones and drops some. The repertoire holds around 25,000 clones, with 65% to 75% as singletons. This entry is derived from a study of early stage breast cancer tumors. The V gene end was trimmed by 4 bases and the J gene end by 3 bases; junction bases not matched to a gene: 3. The CDR3 contains 15 residues. From germline, CDR1 is SGHTA and CDR2 FQGNSA. This chain links TRBV7-2 with TRBJ2-2; the match to TRBD1 covers 9 bases. Sequenced material: breast tumor tissue. This TCR derives from a person in their 60s with breast cancer. CDR3 sequence reads: CASSSGQGYTGELFF. Here the CDR3 DNA reads TGTGCCAGCAGCTCGGGACAGGGATACACCGGGGAGCTGTTTTTT. The full variable domain, in which reference TRBV7-2 and TRBJ2-2 provide the parts outside the CDR3, is GAGVSQSPSNKVTEKGKDVELRCDPISGHTALYWYRQSLGQGLEFLIYFQGNSAPDKSGLPSDRFSAERTGGSVSTLTIQRTQQEDSAVYLCASSSGQGYTGELFFGEGSRLTVL.